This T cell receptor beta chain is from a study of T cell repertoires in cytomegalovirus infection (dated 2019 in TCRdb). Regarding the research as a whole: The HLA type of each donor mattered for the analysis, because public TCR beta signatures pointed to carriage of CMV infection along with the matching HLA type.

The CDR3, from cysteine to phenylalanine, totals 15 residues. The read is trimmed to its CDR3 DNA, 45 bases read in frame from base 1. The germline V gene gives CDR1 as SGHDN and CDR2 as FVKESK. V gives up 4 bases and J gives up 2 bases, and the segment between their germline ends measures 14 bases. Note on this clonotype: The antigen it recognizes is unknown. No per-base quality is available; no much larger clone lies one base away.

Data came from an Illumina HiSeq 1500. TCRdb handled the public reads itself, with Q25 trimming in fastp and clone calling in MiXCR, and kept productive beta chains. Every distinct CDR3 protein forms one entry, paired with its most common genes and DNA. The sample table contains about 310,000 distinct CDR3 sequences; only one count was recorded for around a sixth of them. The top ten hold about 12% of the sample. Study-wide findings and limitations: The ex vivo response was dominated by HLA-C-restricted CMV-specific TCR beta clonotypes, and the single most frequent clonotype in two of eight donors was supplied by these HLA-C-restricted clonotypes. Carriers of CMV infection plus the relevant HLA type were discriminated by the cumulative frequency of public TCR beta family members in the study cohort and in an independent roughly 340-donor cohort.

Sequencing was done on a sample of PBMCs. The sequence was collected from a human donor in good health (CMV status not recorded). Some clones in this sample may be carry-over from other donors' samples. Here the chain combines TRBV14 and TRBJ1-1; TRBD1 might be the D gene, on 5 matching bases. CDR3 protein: CASSPLGGGNTEAFF. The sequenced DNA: TGTGCCAGCAGCCCTCTCGGGGGTGGAAACACTGAAGCTTTCTTT.